The present TCR beta chain was sequenced within a study of shared clonotypes between healthy human individuals. Study-wide points: As a rule, naive subsets had a larger estimated richness than memory subsets. With four donors compared, 4.5% to 6.5% of naive CD4 clonotypes were shared.

Several immunoSEQ 96-well plates shared each subset's DNA, each plate a replicate. Using 200 ng DNA, approximately 30,000 T cell genomes, the sorted-subset replicate PCRs were run. The repertoire was sequenced with immunoSEQ multiplex PCR; TCRdb's copy has only in-frame clones and lacks some. The sample has millions of clones, approximately 94% seen once. CDR3 length: 15 amino acids. Germline-derived CDR1 and CDR2 are MNHNS and SASEGT. Trimming shortened V by 6 bases and J by 2 bases, and 17 bases separated the two germline ends. CD45RO negativity and positive selection for CCR7 defined naive CD8 cells, a population that excluded terminally differentiated effector memory CD45RA+ cells. This clone was counted between two and nine times. Antigen unknown.

V gene TRBV6-1 combines with J gene TRBJ2-7; D ambiguous. The TCR originated in a man aged 18-30 years in good health. Sequencing was done on a sample of naive CD8+ T cells sorted from blood. The CDR3, as DNA: TGTGCCAGCAGGGGAATAGGGCCACCCGCCTACGAGCAGTACTTC. Its translation is CASRGIGPPAYEQYF.